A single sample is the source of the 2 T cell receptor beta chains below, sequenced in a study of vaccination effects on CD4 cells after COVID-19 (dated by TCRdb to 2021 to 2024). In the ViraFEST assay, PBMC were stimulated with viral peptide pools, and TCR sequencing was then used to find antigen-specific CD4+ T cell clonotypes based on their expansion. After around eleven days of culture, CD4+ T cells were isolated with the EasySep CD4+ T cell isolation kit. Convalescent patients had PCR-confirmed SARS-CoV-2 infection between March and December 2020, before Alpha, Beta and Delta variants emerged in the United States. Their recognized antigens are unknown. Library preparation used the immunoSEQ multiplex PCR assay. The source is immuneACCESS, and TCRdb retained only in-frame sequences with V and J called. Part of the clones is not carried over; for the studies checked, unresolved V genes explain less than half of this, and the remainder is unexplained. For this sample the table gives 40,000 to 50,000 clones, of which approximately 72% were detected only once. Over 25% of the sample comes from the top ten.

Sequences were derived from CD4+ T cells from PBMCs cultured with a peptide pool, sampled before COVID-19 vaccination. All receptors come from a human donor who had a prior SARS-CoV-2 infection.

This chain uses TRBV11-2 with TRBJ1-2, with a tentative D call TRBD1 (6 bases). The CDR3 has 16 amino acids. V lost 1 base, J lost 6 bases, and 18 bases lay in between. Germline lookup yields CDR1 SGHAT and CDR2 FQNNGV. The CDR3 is CASSLALSTQGHGYTF. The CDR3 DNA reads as TGTGCCAGCAGCTTAGCCCTATCTACCCAGGGGCATGGCTACACCTTC.

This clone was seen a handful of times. The CDR3, as DNA: TGTGCCACCACCATAGATGTTATGTCCGGCTACACCTTC. Its protein product is CATTIDVMSGYTF. The chain joins TRBV15 to TRBJ1-2; D gene uncertain. V lost 7 bases, J lost 8 bases, and 17 bases lay in between. The CDR3 has 13 residues. CDR1 is LNHNV, CDR2 YYDKDF, per germline (reference sequence). The full variable domain, rest sourced from reference TRBV15 and TRBJ1-2, is DAMVIQNPRYQVTQFGKPVTLSCSQTLNHNVMYWYQQKSSQAPKLLFHYYDKDFNNEADTPDNFQSRRPNTSFCFLDIRSPGLGDTAMYLCATTIDVMSGYTFGSGTRLTVV.